What follows are 11 T cell receptor beta chains derived from one specimen sequenced in a study of technical replicates of blood from a few donors. Only in-frame clones appear in the TCRdb table, and some are missing; sequencing was by immunoSEQ multiplex PCR. The data show about 99,000 clones, with 95% seen just once and 0.2% to 0.25% held by the top ten. What was sequenced was T cells isolated from PBMCs. The origin of the receptors is a human donor in good health.

The chain combines TRBV6-1 with TRBJ2-2; 13 nucleotides agree with TRBD2. V lost 3 bases, J lost 0 bases, and 4 bases stayed unmatched. Per the germline V gene, CDR1 is MNHNS and CDR2 is SASEGT. The CDR3 is 18 residues long. In nucleotides, the CDR3 is TGTGCCAGCAGTGACGGACTAGCGGGAGATACGAACACCGGGGAGCTGTTTTTT. Protein sequence: CASSDGLAGDTNTGELFF.

The chain has TRBV12-5 and TRBJ1-5, with 7 bases identical to TRBD1. J was trimmed by 2 bases and V by 7 bases; bases with no gene match: 11. Germline loops: CDR1 LGHNT, CDR2 FRNRAP. The CDR3 runs 16 residues. The CDR3 coding sequence is TGTGCTAGTGCCTTGGGGCTCACAGGGGGCAATCAGCCCCAGCATTTT. Encoded protein: CASALGLTGGNQPQHF.

Here the CDR3 DNA reads TGTGCCAGCAGCCTCGGTCTGGGCGAAACTGAAGCTTTCTTT. Protein: CASSLGLGETEAFF. The rearrangement joins TRBV14 to TRBJ1-1; D ambiguous. Trimming took 4 bases from V and 5 from J, leaving 14 bases between them. The CDR3 runs to 14 residues. Per the germline V gene, CDR1 is SGHDN and CDR2 is FVKESK.

The chain couples TRBV30 to TRBJ1-1, with D tentatively TRBD1 (6 bases). This CDR3 has 13 residues. Germline V CDR1 and CDR2: GTSNPN, SVGIG (reference sequence). The V end was cut by 2 bases, the J end by 10 bases, with 17 bases between. The CDR3: CAWSLRTGSRAFF. Written as DNA, the CDR3 is TGTGCCTGGAGTCTAAGAACAGGGAGTAGAGCTTTCTTT.

The rearrangement joins TRBV4-1 to TRBJ1-6; TRBD1 might be the D (5 bases). V lost 0 bases, J lost 3 bases, and 15 bases lay in between. Germline V gives CDR1 MGHRA, CDR2 YSYEKL. The CDR3 spans 18 residues. Here the CDR3 DNA reads TGCGCCAGCAGCCAAGATCCCTTGGGGGGATACTATAATTCACCCCTCCACTTT. It encodes CASSQDPLGGYYNSPLHF.

This clone has just one count. In DNA, the CDR3 is TGTGCCACCAGCAGAGACCAAGGACTAGCGGGATCCAATGAGCAGTTCTTC. Translating it yields CATSRDQGLAGSNEQFF. The gene calls are TRBV15 and TRBJ2-1, with 12 bases aligning to TRBD2. The junction had 6 bases not matched to a gene; V was cut back by 0 bases and J by 6 bases. The length of the CDR3 is 17 residues. Germline V gene lookup returns CDR1 LNHNV and CDR2 YYDKDF (reference sequence). The full variable domain, its missing parts supplied by reference TRBV15 and TRBJ2-1, is DAMVIQNPRYQVTQFGKPVTLSCSQTLNHNVMYWYQQKSSQAPKLLFHYYDKDFNNEADTPDNFQSRRPNTSFCFLDIRSPGLGDTAMYLCATSRDQGLAGSNEQFFGPGTRLTVL.

V usage is TRBV4-2 and J usage is TRBJ2-7, with 9 bases lining up with TRBD2. The V gene end was trimmed by 3 bases and the J gene end by 1 base; junction bases not matched to a gene: 19. CDR1 and CDR2 from the germline V gene are LGHNA and YNFKEQ. The CDR3 sequence is 20 residues long. CDR3: CASSHPRFTDSGGLSYEQYF. Written as DNA, the CDR3 is TGTGCCAGCAGCCACCCCCGCTTTACCGATAGCGGGGGCCTATCCTACGAGCAGTACTTC.

The chain employs TRBV5-5 and TRBJ2-3; 8 bases match TRBD2. This CDR3 region has 15 residues. Germline V gives CDR1 SGHKS, CDR2 YYEKEE (reference sequence). The junction had 2 bases not matched to a gene; V was cut back by 2 bases and J by 0 bases. Here the CDR3 reads CASSFKRGSTDTQYF. In DNA, the CDR3 is TGTGCCAGCAGCTTCAAGCGGGGGAGCACAGATACGCAGTATTTT.

The J gene is TRBJ1-2, the V gene TRBV7-2; a weak D match, TRBD1 (6 bases). From germline, CDR1 is SGHTA and CDR2 FQGNSA. V was trimmed by 5 bases and J by 4 bases, leaving 11 bases between them. The CDR3 extends over 13 amino acids. This chain's CDR3 is CASSPQGPYGYTF. DNA for the CDR3: TGTGCCAGCAGCCCACAGGGCCCCTATGGCTACACCTTC.

The chain employs TRBV7-9 and TRBJ1-1, with 7 bases matching TRBD1. Germline assignment: CDR1 SEHNR and CDR2 FQNEAQ (reference sequence). The trim removed 2 bases at V and 8 bases at J, leaving 5 bases unmatched. The CDR3 spans 13 residues. The CDR3 sequence is CASSLMMGQEAFF. CDR3 DNA sequence: TGTGCCAGCAGCTTAATGATGGGACAGGAAGCTTTCTTT.

CDR3 DNA sequence: TGTGCCAGCAGCCCGGGGACTAGCGGGAGGCGTTACGAGCAGTACTTC. It encodes CASSPGTSGRRYEQYF. This rearrangement joins TRBV7-2 to TRBJ2-7; 15 bases match TRBD2. Germline assignment: CDR1 SGHTA and CDR2 FQGNSA. This CDR3 has 16 residues. With V trimmed by 5 bases and J by 4 bases, 6 bases remained unmatched.